A single T cell receptor beta chain is shown here with its context. Trimming left V 1 base short and J 4 bases short, with 12 bases between. From germline, CDR1 is SGHRS and CDR2 YFSETQ. The CDR3 sequence is 14 residues long. The data derive from a study of technical replicates of blood from several donors. The protocol was immunoSEQ multiplex PCR, while the TCRdb copy is restricted to in-frame clones and leaves out a portion. The sample lists some 12,000 clones, 79% occurring once. The sample comprised PBMCs. The chain employs TRBV5-1 and TRBJ2-7; TRBD1 is a possible D gene (6 bases). This TCR was sampled from a human donor in good health. The CDR3 DNA is TGCGCCAGCAGCTTGACAGGGACAACATACGAGCAGTACTTC. Translating it yields CASSLTGTTYEQYF.